Listed here are 27 T cell receptor beta chains from one sample, sequenced in a study of identical twins' blood T cells. TCRdb used MiXCR to reprocess the 5' RACE reads, holding one entry per CDR3 protein. The table includes 300,000 to 450,000 distinct CDR3 sequences, about 28% detected once. Specimen: PBMCs. The receptors were gathered from a woman aged 18 to 55 in good health.

In its sample, this clonotype was seen a few times. The V and J genes are TRBV4-2 and TRBJ2-1; 7 bases align to TRBD1. There are 15 residues in the CDR3. V shed 6 bases and J 6 bases; nucleotides not matched to a gene: 11. Germline assignment: CDR1 LGHNA and CDR2 YNFKEQ. The CDR3 loop is CASRPAGGNSNEQFF. CDR3 sequence (DNA): TGTGCCAGCAGACCAGCAGGGGGTAACTCCAATGAGCAGTTCTTC.

This clonotype was seen at least ten times. The DNA of the CDR3 is TGTGCCAGCACCAAGAACGTCTGGACAAACACTGAAGCTTTCTTT. Translated, it gives CASTKNVWTNTEAFF. The chain joins TRBV5-8 to TRBJ1-1; maybe TRBD1 (5 bases). The CDR3 contains 15 residues. Germline CDR1 and CDR2: SGHTS and YDEGEE. Deletions cut 6 bases from V and 2 bases from J, with 17 bases between.

This clonotype came up a few times. This chain connects TRBV7-6 to TRBJ1-1, with 9 bases matching TRBD1. V gave up 5 bases and J gave up 3 bases; unmatched junction bases: 13. Germline V gene sequence: CDR1 SGHVS, CDR2 FNYEAQ. This CDR3 has 17 amino acids. The CDR3 sequence: CASSLGTGWGQDTEAFF. CDR3 nucleotides: TGTGCCAGCAGCCTTGGGACAGGGTGGGGTCAGGACACTGAAGCTTTCTTT.

About this clonotype: This may be a read error, as it is one base from a much larger clone. The rearrangement joins TRBV3-1 to TRBJ2-3; 7 bases match TRBD2. The length of the CDR3 is 15 residues. Germline V gene data show CDR1 as LGHDT and CDR2 as YNNKEL (reference sequence). CDR3 DNA sequence: TGTGCCAGCAGCCAAGGAGGACTAGACACAGGTACGCAGTATTTT. Amino acids: CASSQGGLDTGTQYF.

There are many counts of this clonotype. The chain joins TRBV3-1 to TRBJ1-5; no firm D call. The V end lost 0 bases, the J end lost 5 bases, and 11 bases lay between the germline ends. This CDR3 has 15 amino acids. Germline CDR1 LGHDT, CDR2 YNNKEL (reference sequence). As DNA, the CDR3 is TGTGCCAGCAGCCAAGATACGGACGTTTATCAGCCCCAGCATTTT. It codes for CASSQDTDVYQPQHF.

This clonotype was recorded many times. The V and J genes are TRBV12-3 or TRBV12-4 and TRBJ1-1; no clear D gene. The V gene lost 3 bases and the J gene lost 4 bases, with 12 bases spanning the gap. The CDR3 spans 14 residues. The CDR3 reads CASSFRRAVTEAFF. The CDR3 DNA sequence: TGTGCCAGCAGTTTCAGGAGGGCAGTCACTGAAGCTTTCTTT.

This clonotype came up many times. This chain joins TRBV11-2 and TRBJ1-4, with D tentatively TRBD1 (6 bases). The CDR3 length is 15 residues. CDR1 is SGHAT, CDR2 FQNNGV, per germline. V shed 5 bases and J shed 0 bases, with 10 bases lying between them. The CDR3 is CASSPGQTTNEKLFF. CDR3 in DNA: TGTGCCAGCAGCCCTGGACAGACAACTAATGAAAAACTGTTTTTT.

The table lists this clonotype with a few counts. The genes are TRBV20-1 and TRBJ2-7, with D possibly matching TRBD2 (7 bases). Germline V CDR1 and CDR2: DFQATT, SNEGSKA (reference sequence). This CDR3 has 14 amino acids. V dropped 3 bases and J dropped 3 bases, with 15 bases sitting between them. This CDR3 is CSASRGLRGYEQYF. The CDR3 DNA follows: TGCAGTGCTAGCAGGGGACTAAGGGGCTACGAGCAGTACTTC.

The V gene is TRBV29-1, the J gene TRBJ1-3, with unresolved D. The CDR3 extends over 13 amino acids. Trimming removed 7 bases from V and 0 bases from J, with 10 bases in between. Germline CDR1 is SQVTM and CDR2 is ANQGSEA. CDR3 sequence: CSAQQVSGNTIYF. CDR3 nucleotides: TGCAGCGCTCAGCAGGTCTCTGGAAACACCATATATTTT. Together with reference TRBV29-1 and TRBJ1-3, the CDR3 gives the full variable domain: SAVISQKPSRDICQRGTSLTIQCQVDSQVTMMFWYRQQPGQSLTLIATANQGSEATYESGFVIDKFPISRPNLTFSTLTVSNMSPEDSSIYLCSAQQVSGNTIYFGEGSWLTVV.

The V and J genes are TRBV7-2 and TRBJ1-1, with D uncertain. The CDR3 covers 12 residues. V was clipped by 3 bases and J by 4 bases, with 6 bases between them. The germline gives CDR1 SGHTA, CDR2 FQGNSA. CDR3 coding DNA: TGTGCCAGCAGCTTTCGTTTCACTGAAGCTTTCTTT. Protein: CASSFRFTEAFF.

The genes are TRBV20-1 and TRBJ2-3; 8 nucleotides match TRBD2. The V and J ends lost 1 base and 7 bases, in that order; junction bases with no gene match: 13. Germline assignment: CDR1 DFQATT and CDR2 SNEGSKA (reference sequence). The CDR3 runs 16 residues. In DNA form, the CDR3 reads TGCAGTGCTAGAGTCCCCCCCGAGCGGGAGCGCTATACGCAGTATTTT. It encodes CSARVPPERERYTQYF.

This clonotype occurred a few times. The V and J genes are TRBV19 and TRBJ2-5, with 8 positions matching TRBD1. Per the germline V gene, CDR1 is LNHDA and CDR2 is SQIVND (reference sequence). CDR3 length: 13 amino acids. V gave up 8 bases and J gave up 3 bases; unmatched junction bases: 5. CDR3 bases: TGTGCCAGTGCCCAGGACAGGGAAGAGACCCAGTACTTC. Its protein is CASAQDREETQYF.

This clonotype was seen a few times. The CDR3 sequence is CASSLPRGFYEQYF. In DNA, the CDR3 is TGTGCCAGCAGTTTACCCCGGGGATTCTACGAGCAGTACTTC. The genes are TRBV12-3 or TRBV12-4 and TRBJ2-7, with a weak D call TRBD2 (5 bases). The V end was cut by 2 bases, the J end by 3 bases, with 11 bases between. This CDR3 spans 14 amino acids.

The sample holds a few counts of this clonotype. The chain couples TRBV30 to TRBJ1-5; TRBD1 matches at 7 bases. This CDR3 contains 15 residues. Per germline, CDR1 GTSNPN and CDR2 SVGIG (reference sequence). V dropped 0 bases and J dropped 4; count of bases not matched to a gene: 6. This CDR3 is CAWSVQLQGNQPQHF. DNA for the CDR3: TGTGCCTGGAGTGTACAGCTACAGGGGAATCAGCCCCAGCATTTT.

The V gene is TRBV3-1, the J gene TRBJ2-7; maybe TRBD1 (6 bases). V shed 7 bases and J shed 1 base, with 14 bases lying between them. CDR1 is LGHDT, CDR2 YNNKEL, per germline (reference sequence). The CDR3 consists of 14 residues. CDR3 bases: TGTGCCAGCACCCTATCAGGGGCATCCTACGAGCAGTACTTC. Protein product: CASTLSGASYEQYF.

The chain recombines TRBV30 with TRBJ2-7, with D perhaps TRBD1 (6 bases). The germline V and J ends were trimmed by 0 bases and 4 bases, with 7 bases remaining between them. CDR1 and CDR2 (germline): GTSNPN, SVGIG (reference sequence). The CDR3 has 12 amino acids. The CDR3 reads CAWSVQGYEQYF. Written as DNA, the CDR3 is TGTGCCTGGAGTGTACAGGGTTACGAGCAGTACTTC.

There are many counts of this clonotype. This chain uses TRBV2 with TRBJ1-3; no reliable D call. CDR1 and CDR2 from the germline V gene are SNHLY and FYNNEI. Trimming pared 6 bases from V and 0 bases from J, leaving 3 bases between. The length of the CDR3 is 12 residues. CDR3: CASSDSGNTIYF. The CDR3, as DNA: TGTGCCAGCAGCGACTCTGGAAACACCATATATTTT.

V usage is TRBV27 and J usage is TRBJ2-1, with 7 bases aligning to TRBD1. Germline CDR1 reads MNHEY; CDR2 reads SMNVEV (reference sequence). With V trimmed by 2 bases and J by 1 base, 5 bases remained unmatched. The CDR3 loop spans 16 amino acids. CDR3 region: CASSLTDRWSYNEQFF. The CDR3 DNA is TGTGCCAGCAGTTTAACGGACAGGTGGTCCTACAATGAGCAGTTCTTC.

The chain carries TRBV27 and TRBJ1-1; no definite D call. V was trimmed by 3 bases and J by 4 bases, leaving 9 bases between them. The CDR3 extends over 13 amino acids. CDR1 and CDR2 (germline): MNHEY, SMNVEV (reference sequence). The CDR3 DNA follows: TGTGCCAGCAGTTTCCGTCAAAGCACTGAAGCTTTCTTT. As protein: CASSFRQSTEAFF.

The chain carries TRBV7-2 and TRBJ2-1, with D possibly TRBD2 on 5 matching bases. CDR1 is SGHTA, CDR2 FQGNSA, per germline. The CDR3 consists of 16 residues. V lost 1 base to trimming and J lost 0 bases, with 10 bases between them. This chain's CDR3 is CASSLVPGSSYNEQFF. The CDR3 DNA reads TGTGCCAGCAGCTTAGTTCCTGGGAGCTCCTACAATGAGCAGTTCTTC.

This clonotype has more than one count but fewer than ten. Here the CDR3 DNA reads TGTGCCAGTAGTATAGCGGGAGAACAAGAGACCCAGTACTTC. This codes for CASSIAGEQETQYF. The V gene is TRBV19, the J gene TRBJ2-5; tentatively, D is TRBD2 (6 bases). Germline lookup yields CDR1 LNHDA and CDR2 SQIVND (reference sequence). With 1 base removed from V and 2 bases from J, the gap between germline ends came to 8 bases. The CDR3 spans 14 residues.

The genes are TRBV27 and TRBJ2-1; tentative D call: TRBD2 (5 bases). Per germline, CDR1 MNHEY and CDR2 SMNVEV (reference sequence). The V and J ends lost 5 bases and 0 bases respectively, with 11 bases between them. This CDR3 contains 15 residues. This CDR3 reads CASSTLESSYNEQFF. The CDR3 bases are TGTGCCAGCAGTACACTAGAAAGCTCCTACAATGAGCAGTTCTTC.

This clonotype has a handful of counts. V and J are TRBV7-6 and TRBJ2-2; 10 bases are shared with TRBD1. The CDR3 spans 16 residues. The V segment lost 4 bases and the J segment 3 bases; nucleotides outside the gene matches: 5. Germline assignment: CDR1 SGHVS and CDR2 FNYEAQ. The CDR3 loop reads CASSSWTGGDTGELFF. The CDR3 nucleotides read TGTGCCAGCAGCTCTTGGACAGGGGGAGACACCGGGGAGCTGTTTTTT.

The chain links TRBV5-6 to TRBJ2-3, with 9 bases aligning to TRBD2. This CDR3 is built from 14 residues. The V segment lost 7 bases and the J segment 3 bases; nucleotides outside the gene matches: 6. CDR1 is SGHDT and CDR2 is YYEEEE in the germline V gene. CDR3 DNA sequence: TGTGCCAGCCTTAGCGGGAGCAATACAGATACGCAGTATTTT. This encodes CASLSGSNTDTQYF.

There are a few counts of this clonotype. The genes are TRBV4-3 and TRBJ1-4, with D hard to call. This CDR3 contains 15 residues. Trimming took off 0 bases at V and 8 bases at J, with 13 bases between the two ends. CDR1 and CDR2 (germline): LGHNA, YSLEER. As DNA, the CDR3 is TGCGCCAGCAGCCAAGAACCAGGCCCTGCCGAAAAACTGTTTTTT. Translation gives CASSQEPGPAEKLFF.

The V gene is TRBV19, the J gene TRBJ2-5, with D perhaps being TRBD1 or TRBD2 (5 bases each). Trimming cost V 4 bases and J 5 bases, with 11 bases left between them. The length of the CDR3 is 13 residues. Germline lookup yields CDR1 LNHDA and CDR2 SQIVND (reference sequence). The CDR3 DNA reads as TGTGCCAGTAGTACAGGGTGGGAGGAGACCCAGTACTTC. Protein: CASSTGWEETQYF.

The V and J genes are TRBV11-2 and TRBJ2-3; 8 nucleotides align to TRBD1. Trimming removed 3 bases from V and 4 bases from J; junction bases left unmatched: 3. This CDR3 region has 14 residues. Germline CDR1 SGHAT, CDR2 FQNNGV. The CDR3 is CASSFAGGADTQYF. The CDR3 DNA is TGTGCCAGCAGCTTTGCAGGGGGCGCAGATACGCAGTATTTT.